Below are 3 T cell receptor beta chains sequenced from a single sample in a study of vaccination and CD4 T cells after COVID-19. Which antigens these TCRs recognize remains unknown. Cultured CD4+ T cell DNA underwent sequencing with the Oncomine TCR Beta short-read assay. TCRdb re-derived calls from the PCR reads in MiXCR, one entry per CDR3 protein. The table shows 20,000 to 30,000 distinct CDR3 sequences, with 40% to 55% occurring only once. Treatment in this sample: roughly ten-day PBMC culture with coronavirus spike peptide pools or control peptides (ViraFEST assay). This sample comprised CD4+ T cells from blood, cultured in vitro, obtained before SARS-CoV-2 vaccination. These receptors were obtained from a human donor who received a COVID-19 vaccine.

This clonotype turned up a few times. The chain recombines TRBV10-2 with TRBJ2-7; D tentatively fits TRBD1 or TRBD2 (6 bases each). This CDR3 is built from 12 residues. Per germline, CDR1 WSHSY and CDR2 SAAADI. V was shortened by 4 bases and J by 7 bases, with 11 bases between the two germline ends. In nucleotides, the CDR3 is TGCGCCAGCAGTGTAGGGGGGAGTGAGCAGTACTTC. As protein: CASSVGGSEQYF.

V gene TRBV5-5 combines with J gene TRBJ1-6; no clear D gene. The V gene's germline CDR1 is SGHKS and CDR2 YYEKEE (reference sequence). The CDR3 sequence is 12 residues long. Between the trimmed V and J ends, which lost 0 bases and 10 bases, there was a span of 5 bases. The CDR3 here is CASSLGNSPLHF. CDR3 DNA: TGTGCCAGCAGCTTGGGTAACTCACCCCTCCACTTT.

This clonotype was recorded once. The rearrangement joins TRBV30 to TRBJ2-2, with D possibly being TRBD1 (6 bases). V lost 0 bases to trimming and J lost 6 bases, with 17 bases between them. Germline V gives CDR1 GTSNPN, CDR2 SVGIG (reference sequence). This CDR3 contains 16 residues. Written as DNA, the CDR3 is TGTGCCTGGAGTGTAGGGCAGGGGCTCGTGGCCGGGGAGCTGTTTTTT. Translation gives CAWSVGQGLVAGELFF.